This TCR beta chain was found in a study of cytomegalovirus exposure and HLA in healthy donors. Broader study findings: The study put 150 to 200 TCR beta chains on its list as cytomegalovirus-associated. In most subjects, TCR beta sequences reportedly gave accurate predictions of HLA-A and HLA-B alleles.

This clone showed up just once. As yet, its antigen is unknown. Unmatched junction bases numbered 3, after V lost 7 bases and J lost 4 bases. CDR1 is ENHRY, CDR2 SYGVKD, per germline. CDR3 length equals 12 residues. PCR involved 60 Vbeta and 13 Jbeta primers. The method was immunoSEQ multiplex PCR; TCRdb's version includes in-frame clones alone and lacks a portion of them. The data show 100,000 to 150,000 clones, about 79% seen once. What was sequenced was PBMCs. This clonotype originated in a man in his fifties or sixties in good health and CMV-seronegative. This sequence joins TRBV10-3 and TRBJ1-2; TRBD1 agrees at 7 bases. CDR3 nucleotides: TGTGCCATCATGACAGGGCCCTATGGCTACACCTTC. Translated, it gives CAIMTGPYGYTF.